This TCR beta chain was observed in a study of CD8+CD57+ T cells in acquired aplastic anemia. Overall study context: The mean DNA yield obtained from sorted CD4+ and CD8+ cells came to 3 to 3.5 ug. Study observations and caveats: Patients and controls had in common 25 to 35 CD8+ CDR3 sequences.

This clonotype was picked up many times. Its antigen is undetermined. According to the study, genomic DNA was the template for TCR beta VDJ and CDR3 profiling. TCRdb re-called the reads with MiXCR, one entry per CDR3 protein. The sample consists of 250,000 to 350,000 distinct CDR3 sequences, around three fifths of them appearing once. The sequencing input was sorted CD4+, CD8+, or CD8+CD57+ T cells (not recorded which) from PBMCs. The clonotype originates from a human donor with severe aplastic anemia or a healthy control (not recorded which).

The CDR3, as DNA: TGTGCCAGCAGCCCCCGACTGAACACTGAAGCTTTCTTT. Protein: CASSPRLNTEAFF. The gene calls are TRBV9 and TRBJ1-1; D remains unclear. Germline V lookup: CDR1 SGDLS, CDR2 YYNGEE. Trimming stripped 4 bases from V and 0 bases from J, with 7 bases between. The length of the CDR3 is 13 residues.